These 20 T cell receptor beta chains share one sample of origin, sequenced in a study of blood T cell repertoires in COVID-19. The protocol was immunoSEQ multiplex PCR, while the TCRdb copy is restricted to in-frame clones and leaves out a portion. The data show approximately 70,000 clones, with 88% seen just once and roughly 1.4% held by the top ten. Sequencing used peripheral blood. The receptors stem from a human donor in a cohort sampled during active COVID-19.

J is TRBJ2-3 and V is TRBV24-1, with D unresolved. Trimming pared 4 bases from V and 4 bases from J, leaving 14 bases between. Germline V CDR1 and CDR2: KGHDR, SFDVKD. The CDR3 runs to 15 residues. The CDR3 nucleotides are TGTGCCACCAGTGACCCGCGCGGCTTTGCAGATACGCAGTATTTT. Translated: CATSDPRGFADTQYF.

The gene calls are TRBV6-5 and TRBJ2-7; possible D gene TRBD2, 6 bases. The V end was cut by 8 bases, the J end by 4 bases, with 18 bases between. In germline, CDR1 is MNHEY, CDR2 SVGAGI. This CDR3 has 14 amino acids. CDR3 region: CASEIRGSLYEQYF. In nucleotides, the CDR3 is TGTGCCAGCGAGATCCGGGGGTCCCTTTACGAGCAGTACTTC.

This clone was counted only a few times. The rearrangement joins TRBV30 to TRBJ1-2, with D perhaps TRBD1 (5 bases). Trimming stripped 3 bases from V and 2 bases from J, with 16 bases between. Germline V gene lookup returns CDR1 GTSNPN and CDR2 SVGIG (reference sequence). The CDR3 is made up of 15 amino acids. The CDR3 DNA sequence: TGTGCCTGGAGGGGATTACGGGGGGTGAACTATGGCTACACCTTC. It encodes CAWRGLRGVNYGYTF.

In its sample, this clone was seen once. The chain employs TRBV24-1 and TRBJ2-5; 7 bases align to TRBD1. Germline V gene sequence: CDR1 KGHDR, CDR2 SFDVKD. V lost 4 bases and J lost 4; bases outside the gene matches: 2. The CDR3 is 13 residues long. The CDR3, as DNA: TGTGCCACCAGTGACCGACAGGGAGAGACCCAGTACTTC. Protein sequence: CATSDRQGETQYF.

This chain uses TRBV18 with TRBJ2-2, with D possibly being TRBD2 (6 bases). The germline CDR1 and CDR2 sequences are KGHSH and LQKENI. The CDR3 runs 15 residues. V lost 3 bases and J 6 bases, leaving 14 bases between the germline ends. The CDR3 DNA reads as TGTGCCAGCTCACCTGGGACTGGACTTGCCGGGGAGCTGTTTTTT. Its translation is CASSPGTGLAGELFF.

This clone has a handful of counts. The V call is TRBV18, the J call TRBJ2-2; 7 bases map to TRBD1. The length of the CDR3 is 16 residues. V shed 3 bases, J shed 1 base, and the junction held 5 bases outside the gene matches. Per germline, CDR1 KGHSH and CDR2 LQKENI. This chain's CDR3 is CASSPPGTVNTGELFF. For the CDR3, the DNA is TGTGCCAGCTCACCGCCCGGGACAGTGAACACCGGGGAGCTGTTTTTT.

The gene calls are TRBV7-9 and TRBJ2-7, with TRBD2 as a possible D gene (6 bases). The V gene lost 3 bases and the J gene lost 4 bases, with 16 bases spanning the gap. CDR3 size: 15 residues. CDR1 is SEHNR, CDR2 FQNEAQ, per germline (reference sequence). The chain's CDR3 is CASSLSTGEIYEQYF. The DNA for the CDR3 is TGTGCCAGCAGCTTGTCGACGGGGGAGATATACGAGCAGTACTTC.

The chain carries TRBV5-4 and TRBJ1-2; 7 bases agree with TRBD1. The V gene end was trimmed by 2 bases and the J gene end by 4 bases; junction bases not matched to a gene: 5. CDR3 size: 14 residues. CDR1 is SGHNT and CDR2 is YYREEE in the germline V gene (reference sequence). The CDR3 protein is CASSLKGASYGYTF. Here the CDR3 DNA reads TGTGCCAGCAGCTTAAAGGGGGCATCCTATGGCTACACCTTC.

V usage is TRBV5-1 and J usage is TRBJ2-7; 10 nucleotides line up with TRBD1. CDR3 size: 14 residues. J was trimmed by 1 base and V by 5 bases; bases with no gene match: 3. Germline V CDR1 and CDR2: SGHRS, YFSETQ. The CDR3 loop reads CASRGDRGSYEQYF. The DNA of the CDR3 is TGCGCCAGCAGGGGGGACAGGGGATCCTACGAGCAGTACTTC. The full variable domain, its missing parts supplied by reference TRBV5-1 and TRBJ2-7, is KAGVTQTPRYLIKTRGQQVTLSCSPISGHRSVSWYQQTPGQGLQFLFEYFSETQRNKGNFPGRFSGRQFSNSRSEMNVSTLELGDSALYLCASRGDRGSYEQYFGPGTRLTVT.

V is TRBV11-2 and J is TRBJ2-3; 7 bases are a match to TRBD1. The length of the CDR3 is 14 residues. The junction had 6 bases not matched to a gene; V was cut back by 3 bases and J by 6 bases. Germline CDR1 is SGHAT and CDR2 is FQNNGV. CDR3 amino acids: CASSLGTALDTQYF. CDR3 in DNA: TGTGCCAGCAGCTTGGGGACAGCCCTGGATACGCAGTATTTT.

The rearrangement joins TRBV4-2 to TRBJ1-1; D is possibly TRBD1 (6 bases). The germline V gene has CDR1 LGHNA and CDR2 YNFKEQ. Trimming cost V 2 bases and J 7 bases, with 17 bases left between them. CDR3 size: 15 residues. CDR3: CASSQTSEGVGEAFF. In DNA form, the CDR3 reads TGTGCCAGCAGCCAAACATCTGAGGGGGTTGGTGAAGCTTTCTTT.

The chain links TRBV5-1 to TRBJ2-5; 8 nucleotides align to TRBD1. There are 14 residues in the CDR3. V lost 0 bases, J lost 5 bases, and 3 bases stayed unmatched. Germline CDR1 reads SGHRS; CDR2 reads YFSETQ. The CDR3 sequence: CASSLGQGSETQYF. As DNA, the CDR3 is TGCGCCAGCAGCTTGGGACAGGGGTCCGAGACCCAGTACTTC.

The gene calls are TRBV2 and TRBJ2-1, with 9 bases identical to TRBD2. CDR1 and CDR2 from the germline V gene are SNHLY and FYNNEI. V dropped 3 bases and J dropped 6; count of bases not matched to a gene: 3. The CDR3 is 14 amino acids. The CDR3 DNA reads as TGTGCCAGCAGTGAGCTAGCGGGACTCAATGAGCAGTTCTTC. This encodes CASSELAGLNEQFF.

The genes are TRBV18 and TRBJ2-7; 7 positions match TRBD1. J was trimmed by 4 bases and V by 8 bases; bases with no gene match: 17. CDR1 and CDR2 from the germline V gene are KGHSH and LQKENI. There are 16 residues in the CDR3. The CDR3, as DNA: TGTGCCAGCGCCCCGGGCAACAGGGGAGAGGGGTACGAGCAGTACTTC. Its translation is CASAPGNRGEGYEQYF.

CDR3 in amino acids: CASRPTSGRTYEQYF. DNA of the CDR3: TGTGCCAGCAGACCAACTAGCGGGAGGACCTACGAGCAGTACTTC. This chain uses TRBV27 with TRBJ2-7; 12 bases map to TRBD2. Trimming cost V 6 bases and J 2 bases; bases outside gene matches: 5. The CDR3 consists of 15 residues. Germline V gene lookup returns CDR1 MNHEY and CDR2 SMNVEV (reference sequence).

The chain recombines TRBV18 with TRBJ2-3; TRBD1 agrees at 8 bases. Unmatched junction bases numbered 10, after V lost 8 bases and J lost 3 bases. Germline assignment: CDR1 KGHSH and CDR2 LQKENI. The CDR3 totals 15 residues. The CDR3, as DNA: TGTGCCAGCAGAACACAGGGGGTCGCGACAGATACGCAGTATTTT. Translation: CASRTQGVATDTQYF. The variable domain in full, with the rest retrieved from reference TRBV18 and TRBJ2-3, is NAGVMQNPRHLVRRRGQEARLRCSPMKGHSHVYWYRQLPEEGLKFMVYLQKENIIDESGMPKERFSAEFPKEGPSILRIQQVVRGDSAAYFCASRTQGVATDTQYFGPGTRLTVL.

The sample holds one count of this clone. The chain links TRBV18 to TRBJ1-5; the D gene is possibly TRBD1 (5 bases). Germline V gene lookup returns CDR1 KGHSH and CDR2 LQKENI. V was shortened by 3 bases and J by 6 bases, with 15 bases between the two germline ends. CDR3 size: 15 residues. CDR3 in DNA: TGTGCCAGCTCACCTACCGGGGGGATATCTCAGCCCCAGCATTTT. This gives the protein CASSPTGGISQPQHF.

The DNA of the CDR3 is TGTGCCAGCAGCTCAGTACAGGGGCGGAATGGCTACACCTTC. Amino acid sequence: CASSSVQGRNGYTF. V and J are TRBV5-4 and TRBJ1-2; 7 bases are shared with TRBD1. The CDR3 spans 14 residues. Germline values: CDR1 SGHNT, CDR2 YYREEE (reference sequence). With 3 bases clipped from V and 6 bases from J, the junction kept 8 bases outside the gene matches.

This clone was detected only a few times. The chain couples TRBV27 to TRBJ2-6; TRBD1 might be the D (8 bases). This CDR3 spans 17 amino acids. The V and J ends lost 5 bases and 0 bases respectively, with 14 bases between them. CDR1 is MNHEY, CDR2 SMNVEV, per germline (reference sequence). CDR3 nucleotide sequence: TGTGCCAGCAGTCCTAACAGGGGGGGCTCTGGGGCCAACGTCCTGACTTTC. Translated: CASSPNRGGSGANVLTF.

This clone has just one count. The V call is TRBV28, the J call TRBJ2-7; 11 bases line up with TRBD2. Losses at the gene ends were 9 bases for V and 3 bases for J; bases not matched to a gene: 10. The CDR3 extends over 15 amino acids. In germline, CDR1 is MDHEN, CDR2 SYDVKM. The CDR3 here is CASGHSGRGHYEQYF. DNA for the CDR3: TGTGCCAGTGGACATAGCGGGAGGGGCCACTACGAGCAGTACTTC.